This T cell receptor beta chain originates from a study of response to subunit inactivated influenza vaccine. Study observations and caveats: There was a suggestion from the authors that each seasonal influenza vaccination recruits few new T cells.

This clonotype was counted a few times. Its specificity is not known. TCRdb reanalysed the RT-PCR reads using MiXCR and keeps one entry per CDR3 protein. The sample carries around 850,000 distinct CDR3 sequences, around 18% recorded once. This CDR3 is 15 amino acids long. Germline CDR1 MNHEY, CDR2 SVGAGI. The ends were cut back, 0 bases at V and 0 bases at J, with 8 bases in the middle. The sequenced sample was PBMCs from blood, obtained about 5 days after vaccination. The chain employs TRBV6-5 and TRBJ2-5; unclear D gene. The sequence was obtained from a man in his fifties or sixties who received an inactivated influenza vaccine. CDR3 in amino acids: CASSYSGEDQETQYF. CDR3 coding DNA: TGTGCCAGCAGTTACTCAGGCGAGGACCAAGAGACCCAGTACTTC.